The 18 T cell receptor beta chains reported below all come from one sample, sequenced in a study of T cell changes during pregnancy in multiple sclerosis. Method: immunoSEQ multiplex PCR; TCRdb's copy keeps in-frame clones and lacks some. The data contain 30,000 to 40,000 clones, roughly 93% of them singletons. Source: CD4+ T cells from peripheral blood mononuclear cells, taken in the second trimester of pregnancy. All receptors come from a female donor with multiple sclerosis, enrolled in a pregnancy study.

This sequence joins TRBV11-2 and TRBJ2-1; TRBD1 matches 10 bases. The V and J ends lost 5 bases and 7 bases, in that order; junction bases with no gene match: 20. The germline V gene has CDR1 SGHAT and CDR2 FQNNGV. This CDR3 has 19 residues. Here the CDR3 DNA reads TGTGCCAGCAGCAACCGACAGGGGGCGGGGCGGGAGCGGGTGAATGAGCAGTTCTTC. Translated, it gives CASSNRQGAGRERVNEQFF.

V and J are TRBV5-4 and TRBJ1-1, with D hard to call. Per germline, CDR1 SGHNT and CDR2 YYREEE (reference sequence). The CDR3 has 14 residues. The ends were cut back, 4 bases at V and 1 base at J, with 11 bases in the middle. The CDR3 loop is CASSQILGNTEAFF. DNA for the CDR3: TGTGCCAGCAGCCAAATACTTGGGAACACTGAAGCTTTCTTT.

This clone was recorded only once. The chain joins TRBV5-1 to TRBJ1-1, with D perhaps matching TRBD1 (6 bases). Deletions cut 4 bases from V and 3 bases from J, with 16 bases between. Germline CDR1 is SGHRS and CDR2 is YFSETQ. The CDR3 loop spans 15 amino acids. The DNA for the CDR3 is TGCGCCAGCAGCCGAGGACAGTCTGGTCACACTGAAGCTTTCTTT. It codes for CASSRGQSGHTEAFF.

V gene TRBV7-2 combines with J gene TRBJ2-3; tentative D call: TRBD2 (7 bases). With 6 bases removed from V and 6 bases from J, the gap between germline ends came to 16 bases. The germline V gene encodes CDR1 SGHTA and CDR2 FQGNSA. This CDR3 comprises 14 residues. CDR3 residues: CASRGGLIGDTQYF. CDR3 DNA sequence: TGTGCCAGCAGGGGGGGGCTGATCGGGGATACGCAGTATTTT.

The chain recombines TRBV4-3 with TRBJ1-1, with 10 positions matching TRBD1. The CDR3 has 18 residues. Unmatched junction bases numbered 11, after V lost 0 bases and J lost 4 bases. Per the germline V gene, CDR1 is LGHNA and CDR2 is YSLEER. The CDR3 sequence: CASSQEVGTGASGTEAFF. The CDR3 DNA sequence: TGCGCCAGCAGCCAAGAGGTCGGGACAGGGGCCTCGGGCACTGAAGCTTTCTTT.

The rearrangement joins TRBV19 to TRBJ1-4; TRBD1 might be the D (5 bases). The CDR3 has 15 amino acids. V was cut by 5 bases and J by 7 bases, with 17 bases left in between. Per germline, CDR1 LNHDA and CDR2 SQIVND (reference sequence). CDR3 in amino acids: CASSAGGPGVEKLFF. The CDR3 DNA follows: TGTGCCAGTAGTGCGGGGGGACCGGGGGTTGAAAAACTGTTTTTT.

This chain links TRBV6-6 with TRBJ2-5, with a weak D call TRBD2 (6 bases). With 8 bases removed from V and 6 bases from J, the gap between germline ends came to 19 bases. Germline CDR1 reads MNHNY; CDR2 reads SVGAGI (reference sequence). The CDR3 sequence is 14 residues long. The CDR3 region is CASGLGQGGKTQYF. As DNA, the CDR3 is TGTGCCAGCGGGCTGGGGCAGGGAGGAAAGACCCAGTACTTC.

V is TRBV9 and J is TRBJ2-3; a weak D match, TRBD1 (6 bases). This CDR3 is built from 14 residues. Germline V lookup: CDR1 SGDLS, CDR2 YYNGEE. Trimming pared 4 bases from V and 5 bases from J, leaving 14 bases between. CDR3 bases: TGTGCCAGCAGCTATCTCAGAGGGGGAGATACGCAGTATTTT. It encodes CASSYLRGGDTQYF.

The chain joins TRBV19 to TRBJ1-6, with D tentatively TRBD1 (6 bases). In germline, CDR1 is LNHDA, CDR2 SQIVND (reference sequence). The V gene lost 8 bases and the J gene lost 7 bases, with 9 bases spanning the gap. This CDR3 region has 12 residues. CDR3 residues: CASERGNSPLHF. The CDR3 bases are TGTGCCAGTGAGAGGGGGAATTCACCCCTCCACTTT.

The chain joins TRBV9 to TRBJ2-5; possibly TRBD1 for D (6 bases). In germline, CDR1 is SGDLS, CDR2 YYNGEE. The CDR3 length is 15 residues. The V gene lost 3 bases and the J gene lost 3 bases, with 15 bases spanning the gap. CDR3 DNA: TGTGCCAGCAGCGGGACGCCAACAGGGAAAGAGACCCAGTACTTC. Translating it yields CASSGTPTGKETQYF.

Only one count was recorded for this clone. The gene calls are TRBV11-3 and TRBJ2-1; possibly TRBD2 for D (5 bases). The V gene lost 4 bases and the J gene lost 7 bases, with 14 bases spanning the gap. The CDR3 is 14 amino acids. Per the germline V gene, CDR1 is SGHNT and CDR2 is YENEEA. Here the CDR3 DNA reads TGTGCCAGCAGCTATAAGAGGGAATCAAATGAGCAGTTCTTC. This sequence encodes CASSYKRESNEQFF.

The chain joins TRBV29-1 to TRBJ2-3, with D perhaps TRBD1 (6 bases). CDR1 and CDR2 from the germline V gene are SQVTM and ANQGSEA. CDR3 length equals 16 residues. The V and J ends lost 1 base and 0 bases respectively, with 14 bases between them. The CDR3, as DNA: TGCAGCGTTGAAGGAGCTACAGGGCGTAGCACAGATACGCAGTATTTT. Translation gives CSVEGATGRSTDTQYF.

V is TRBV6-5 and J is TRBJ2-2; the D is unclear. The ends were cut back, 6 bases at V and 4 bases at J, with 9 bases in the middle. This CDR3 is built from 13 residues. Germline lookup yields CDR1 MNHEY and CDR2 SVGAGI. The CDR3 DNA reads TGTGCCAGCAGGCGATCATCCACCGGGGAGCTGTTTTTT. It encodes CASRRSSTGELFF.

This clone is a singleton in its sample. The genes are TRBV14 and TRBJ2-1, with 7 bases lining up with TRBD2. This CDR3 contains 21 residues. Germline assignment: CDR1 SGHDN and CDR2 FVKESK. V was pared by 1 base and J by 3 bases, with 21 bases of the junction left unmatched. CDR3 in amino acids: CASSQGPLASSGYPFYNEQFF. CDR3 in DNA: TGTGCCAGCAGCCAAGGTCCCTTGGCGTCTAGCGGTTATCCTTTCTACAATGAGCAGTTCTTC.

This clone showed up just once. The chain employs TRBV11-2 and TRBJ2-1; no clear D gene. Trimming shortened V by 4 bases and J by 0 bases, and 10 bases separated the two germline ends. The germline CDR1 and CDR2 sequences are SGHAT and FQNNGV. The CDR3 is made up of 15 amino acids. The CDR3 here is CASSSRLSSYNEQFF. Here the CDR3 DNA reads TGTGCCAGCAGCTCCCGCTTGAGCTCCTACAATGAGCAGTTCTTC.

V gene TRBV5-1 combines with J gene TRBJ2-2; 7 nucleotides line up with TRBD2. The CDR3 is 18 residues long. Germline V CDR1 and CDR2: SGHRS, YFSETQ. The V and J ends lost 5 bases and 4 bases, in that order; junction bases with no gene match: 17. DNA of the CDR3: TGCGCCAGCAGTCCTACCCGGCAGGGAGGGTGGAGCACCGGGGAGCTGTTTTTT. Amino acid sequence: CASSPTRQGGWSTGELFF.

The chain links TRBV6-5 to TRBJ2-5; 8 bases map to TRBD2. The CDR3 sequence is 16 residues long. V shed 1 base and J 2 bases; nucleotides not matched to a gene: 6. Germline V gene lookup returns CDR1 MNHEY and CDR2 SVGAGI. The CDR3 spells CASSYWGTGGQETQYF. The CDR3 DNA reads TGTGCCAGCAGTTACTGGGGTACGGGGGGGCAAGAGACCCAGTACTTC.

This rearrangement joins TRBV18 to TRBJ2-2, with unresolved D. Germline V gene sequence: CDR1 KGHSH, CDR2 LQKENI. This CDR3 is 14 amino acids long. V lost 0 bases to trimming and J lost 5 bases, with 7 bases between them. The CDR3 DNA sequence: TGTGCCAGCTCACCACCGACGAGGACCGGGGAGCTGTTTTTT. Translated, it gives CASSPPTRTGELFF.